A single sample is the source of the 3 T cell receptor beta chains below, sequenced in a study of neurological immune-mediated disorders. TCRdb analysed the 5' RACE reads with MiXCR anew, one entry per CDR3 protein. The table has about 79,000 distinct CDR3 sequences, over 12% seen once. What was sequenced was PBMCs. All receptors come from a woman aged 45-65 years in good health.

This clonotype was seen ten or more times. The chain carries TRBV5-1 and TRBJ2-5, with a weak D call TRBD2 (6 bases). The CDR3 has 17 residues. V was pared by 0 bases and J by 1 base, with 16 bases between. CDR1 SGHRS and CDR2 YFSETQ come from the germline V gene. The DNA of the CDR3 is TGCGCCAGCAGCTTGGGACTAGGGGAAATCCTCCAAGAGACCCAGTACTTC. It encodes CASSLGLGEILQETQYF.

In its sample, this clonotype was seen many times. The rearrangement joins TRBV7-9 to TRBJ2-1; D uncertain. Germline V CDR1 and CDR2: SEHNR, FQNEAQ (reference sequence). The CDR3 covers 12 residues. V gave up 5 bases and J gave up 8 bases, with 10 bases separating them. CDR3 sequence reads: CASSPLVDEQFF. CDR3 DNA sequence: TGTGCCAGCAGCCCCCTCGTGGATGAGCAGTTCTTC.

In this sample, this clonotype turned up many times. The chain is built from TRBV7-2 and TRBJ2-7; D is tentatively TRBD1 or TRBD2 (5 bases each). Trimming stripped 8 bases from V and 2 bases from J, with 16 bases between. The CDR3 runs 14 residues. CDR1 is SGHTA and CDR2 is FQGNSA in the germline V gene. The CDR3 nucleotides are TGTGCCAGCGGCCCCGGGGCAAGGACCTACGAGCAGTACTTC. Translation gives CASGPGARTYEQYF.